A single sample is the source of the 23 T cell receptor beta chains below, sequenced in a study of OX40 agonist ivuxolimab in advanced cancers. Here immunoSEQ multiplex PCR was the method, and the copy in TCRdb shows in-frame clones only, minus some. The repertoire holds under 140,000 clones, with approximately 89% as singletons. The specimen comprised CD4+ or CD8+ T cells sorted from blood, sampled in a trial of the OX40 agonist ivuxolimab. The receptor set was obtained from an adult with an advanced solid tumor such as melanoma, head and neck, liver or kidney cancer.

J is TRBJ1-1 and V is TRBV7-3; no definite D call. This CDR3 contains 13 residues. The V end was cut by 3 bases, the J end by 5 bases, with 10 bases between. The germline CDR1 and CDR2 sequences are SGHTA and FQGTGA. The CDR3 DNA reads TGTGCCAGCAGCTTGGGGAGAGAAACTGAAGCTTTCTTT. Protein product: CASSLGRETEAFF.

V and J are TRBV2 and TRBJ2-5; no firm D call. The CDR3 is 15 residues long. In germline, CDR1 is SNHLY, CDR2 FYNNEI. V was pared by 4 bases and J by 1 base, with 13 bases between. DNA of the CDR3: TGTGCCAGCAGTGCCCAGTTGGGTAGCCAAGAGACCCAGTACTTC. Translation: CASSAQLGSQETQYF. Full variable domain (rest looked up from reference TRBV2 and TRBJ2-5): EPEVTQTPSHQVTQMGQEVILRCVPISNHLYFYWYRQILGQKVEFLVSFYNNEISEKSEIFDDQFSVERPDGSNFTLKIRSTKLEDSAMYFCASSAQLGSQETQYFGPGTRLLVL.

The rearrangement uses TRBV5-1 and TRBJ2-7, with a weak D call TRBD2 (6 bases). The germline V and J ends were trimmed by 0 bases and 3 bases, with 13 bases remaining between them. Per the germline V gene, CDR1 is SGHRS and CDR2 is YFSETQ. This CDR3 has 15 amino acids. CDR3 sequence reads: CASSLGIGGLYEQYF. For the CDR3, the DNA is TGCGCCAGCAGCTTGGGAATCGGGGGACTCTACGAGCAGTACTTC.

The CDR3 nucleotides are TGTGCCAGCAGCCCGCGCGATTCGCCGATTATGAACACTGAAGCTTTCTTT. It is translated as CASSPRDSPIMNTEAFF. The chain is built from TRBV7-6 and TRBJ1-1; D is undetermined. V was trimmed by 5 bases and J by 0 bases, leaving 19 bases between them. Germline V lookup: CDR1 SGHVS, CDR2 FNYEAQ. The CDR3 covers 17 residues.

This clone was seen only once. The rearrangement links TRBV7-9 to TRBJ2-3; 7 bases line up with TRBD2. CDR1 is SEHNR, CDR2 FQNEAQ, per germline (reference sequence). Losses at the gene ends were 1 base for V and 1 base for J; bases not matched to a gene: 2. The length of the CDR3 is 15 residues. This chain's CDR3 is CASSLGAGGTDTQYF. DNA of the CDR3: TGTGCCAGCAGCTTAGGTGCGGGGGGCACAGATACGCAGTATTTT.

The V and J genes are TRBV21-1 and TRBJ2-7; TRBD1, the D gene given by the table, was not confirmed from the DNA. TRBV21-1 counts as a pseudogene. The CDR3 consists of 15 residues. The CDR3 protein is CASNFSRDRVVEQYF. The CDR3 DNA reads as TGTGCCAGCAATTTTAGCCGGGACAGGGTGGTCGAGCAGTACTTC.

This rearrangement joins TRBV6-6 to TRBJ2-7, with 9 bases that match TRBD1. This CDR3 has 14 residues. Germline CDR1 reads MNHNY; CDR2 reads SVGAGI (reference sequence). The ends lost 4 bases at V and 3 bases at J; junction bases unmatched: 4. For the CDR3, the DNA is TGTGCCAGCAGTTTCTCGGACAGGGGCTACGAGCAGTACTTC. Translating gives CASSFSDRGYEQYF.

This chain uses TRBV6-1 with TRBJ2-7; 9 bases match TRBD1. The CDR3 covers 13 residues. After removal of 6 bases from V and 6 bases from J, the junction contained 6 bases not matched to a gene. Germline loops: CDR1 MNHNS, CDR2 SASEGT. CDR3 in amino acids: CASSEDRGLEQYF. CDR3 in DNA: TGTGCCAGCAGCGAGGACAGGGGCCTCGAGCAGTACTTC.

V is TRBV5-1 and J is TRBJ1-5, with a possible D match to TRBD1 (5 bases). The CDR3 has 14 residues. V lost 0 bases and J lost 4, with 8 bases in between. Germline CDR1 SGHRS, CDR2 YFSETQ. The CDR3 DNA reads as TGCGCCAGCAGCTTGGACGGGGCGAATCAGCCCCAGCATTTT. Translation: CASSLDGANQPQHF.

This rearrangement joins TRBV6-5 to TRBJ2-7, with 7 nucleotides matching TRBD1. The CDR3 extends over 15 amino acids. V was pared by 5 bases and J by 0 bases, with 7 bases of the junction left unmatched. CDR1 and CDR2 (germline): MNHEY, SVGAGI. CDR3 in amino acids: CASSGTGTASYEQYF. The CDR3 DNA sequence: TGTGCCAGCAGTGGAACGGGGACAGCCTCCTACGAGCAGTACTTC.

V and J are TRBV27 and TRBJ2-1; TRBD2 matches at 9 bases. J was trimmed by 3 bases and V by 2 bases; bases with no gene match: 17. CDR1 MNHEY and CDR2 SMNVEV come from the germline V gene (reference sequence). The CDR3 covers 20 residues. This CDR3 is CASSLTLAGHPGAYYNEQFF. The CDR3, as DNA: TGTGCCAGCAGTTTAACGCTAGCGGGACATCCAGGGGCTTACTACAATGAGCAGTTCTTC.

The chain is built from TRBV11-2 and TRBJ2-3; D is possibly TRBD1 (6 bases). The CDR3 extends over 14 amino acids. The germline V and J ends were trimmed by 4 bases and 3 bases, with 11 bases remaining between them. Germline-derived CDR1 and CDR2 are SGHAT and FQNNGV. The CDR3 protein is CASSSNRVTDTQYF. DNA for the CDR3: TGTGCCAGCAGCTCCAACAGGGTAACAGATACGCAGTATTTT.

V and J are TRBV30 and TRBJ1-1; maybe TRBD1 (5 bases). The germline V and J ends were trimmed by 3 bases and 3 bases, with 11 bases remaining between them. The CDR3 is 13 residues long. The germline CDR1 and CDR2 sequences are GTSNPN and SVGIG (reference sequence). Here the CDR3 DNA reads TGTGCCTGGAGGCAGGGCTTGGACACTGAAGCTTTCTTT. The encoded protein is CAWRQGLDTEAFF.

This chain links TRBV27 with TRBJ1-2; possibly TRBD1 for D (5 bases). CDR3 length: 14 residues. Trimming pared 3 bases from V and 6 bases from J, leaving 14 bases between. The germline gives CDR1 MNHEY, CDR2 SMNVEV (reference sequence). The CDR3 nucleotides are TGTGCCAGCAGTTTCAAGGGGTTTCTAAATGGCTACACCTTC. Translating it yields CASSFKGFLNGYTF.

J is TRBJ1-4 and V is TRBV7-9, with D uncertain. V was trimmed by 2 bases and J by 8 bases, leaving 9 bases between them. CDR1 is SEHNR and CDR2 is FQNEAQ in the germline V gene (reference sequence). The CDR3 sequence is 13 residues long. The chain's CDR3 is CASSLIVKEKLFF. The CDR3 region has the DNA TGTGCCAGCAGCTTAATTGTTAAAGAAAAACTGTTTTTT.

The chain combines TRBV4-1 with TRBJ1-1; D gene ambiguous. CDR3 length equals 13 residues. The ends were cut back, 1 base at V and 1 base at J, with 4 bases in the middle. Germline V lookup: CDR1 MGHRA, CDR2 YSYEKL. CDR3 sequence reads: CASSQGRNTEAFF. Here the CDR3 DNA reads TGCGCCAGCAGCCAAGGCCGGAACACTGAAGCTTTCTTT.

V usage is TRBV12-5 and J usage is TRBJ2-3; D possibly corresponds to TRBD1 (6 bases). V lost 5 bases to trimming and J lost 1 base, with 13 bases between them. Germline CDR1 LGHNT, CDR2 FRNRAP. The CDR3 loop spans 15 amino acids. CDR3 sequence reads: CASGLTSGGTDTQYF. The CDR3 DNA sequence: TGTGCTAGTGGTCTCACGTCAGGGGGCACAGATACGCAGTATTTT.

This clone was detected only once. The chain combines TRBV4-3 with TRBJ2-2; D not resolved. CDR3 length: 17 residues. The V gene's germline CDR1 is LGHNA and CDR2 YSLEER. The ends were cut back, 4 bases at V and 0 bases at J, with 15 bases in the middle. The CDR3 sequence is CASSRDLSVSNTGELFF. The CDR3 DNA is TGCGCCAGCAGCCGAGACCTCTCGGTTTCGAACACCGGGGAGCTGTTTTTT.

The CDR3 loop reads CASSLAGVTGELFF. For the CDR3, the DNA is TGTGCCAGCAGCTTAGCTGGGGTCACCGGGGAGCTGTTTTTT. The chain is built from TRBV7-2 and TRBJ2-2; D uncertain. This CDR3 contains 14 residues. Per germline, CDR1 SGHTA and CDR2 FQGNSA. V lost 0 bases and J lost 4, with 6 bases in between.

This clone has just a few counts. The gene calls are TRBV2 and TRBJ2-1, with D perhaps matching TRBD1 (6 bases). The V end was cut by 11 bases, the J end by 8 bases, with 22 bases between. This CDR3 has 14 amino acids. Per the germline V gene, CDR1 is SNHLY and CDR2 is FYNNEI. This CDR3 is CAGKHRVRIDEQFF. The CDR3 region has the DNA TGTGCCGGCAAGCACAGGGTTCGTATCGATGAGCAGTTCTTC.

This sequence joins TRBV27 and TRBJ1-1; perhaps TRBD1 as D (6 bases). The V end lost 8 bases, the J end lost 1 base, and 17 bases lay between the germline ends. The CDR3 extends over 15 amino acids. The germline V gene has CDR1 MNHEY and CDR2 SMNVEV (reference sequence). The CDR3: CASRPEGGRNTEAFF. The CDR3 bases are TGTGCCAGCCGACCCGAGGGGGGAAGGAACACTGAAGCTTTCTTT.

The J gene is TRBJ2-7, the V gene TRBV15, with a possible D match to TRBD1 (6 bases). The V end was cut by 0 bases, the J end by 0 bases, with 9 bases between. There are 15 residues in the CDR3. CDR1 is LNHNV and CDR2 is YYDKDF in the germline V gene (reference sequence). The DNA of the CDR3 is TGTGCCACCAGCAGAGATGCGGACAGCTCCTACGAGCAGTACTTC. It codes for CATSRDADSSYEQYF.

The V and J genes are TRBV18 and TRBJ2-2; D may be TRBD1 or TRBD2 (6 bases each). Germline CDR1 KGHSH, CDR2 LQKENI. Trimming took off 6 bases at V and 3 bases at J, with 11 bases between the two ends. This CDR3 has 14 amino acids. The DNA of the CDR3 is TGTGCCAGCTCGGGGGGCCGGGACACCGGGGAGCTGTTTTTT. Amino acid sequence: CASSGGRDTGELFF.